These 23 T cell receptor beta chains were sequenced from one sample in a study of CD4 T cell repertoires in COVID-19. Sequencing was done directly on freshly isolated, uncultured memory T cells. Profiling relied on immunoSEQ multiplex PCR, and the TCRdb table lists in-frame clones only, not all of them. The repertoire includes approximately 8,400 clones, 84% of them detected once, and roughly 2.1% sits in the top ten. This specimen was effector memory CD4+ T cells from blood, taken before the COVID-19 pandemic. The receptors stem from a human donor who had COVID-19.

This chain connects TRBV6-5 to TRBJ2-7; 11 bases agree with TRBD1. Germline values: CDR1 MNHEY, CDR2 SVGAGI. The V gene end was trimmed by 2 bases and the J gene end by 4 bases; junction bases not matched to a gene: 4. The CDR3 is 15 residues long. CDR3 sequence reads: CASSYRGQGAYEQYF. CDR3 coding DNA: TGTGCCAGCAGTTACCGAGGACAGGGGGCTTACGAGCAGTACTTC.

V usage is TRBV10-2 and J usage is TRBJ1-1; the D is unclear. The CDR3 has 14 residues. Trimming stripped 3 bases from V and 5 bases from J, with 13 bases between. Germline loops: CDR1 WSHSY, CDR2 SAAADI. The CDR3 DNA reads as TGCGCCAGCAGTGAACACGATAAAACAACTGAAGCTTTCTTT. Residues: CASSEHDKTTEAFF.

This clone has only a few counts. The chain combines TRBV19 with TRBJ2-7, with TRBD2 matching 7 bases. V lost 4 bases to trimming and J lost 6 bases; unmatched junction nucleotides: 9. Germline values: CDR1 LNHDA, CDR2 SQIVND (reference sequence). CDR3 length: 14 residues. CDR3 sequence: CASSTRGTNGEQYF. CDR3 coding DNA: TGTGCCAGTAGTACCCGAGGGACTAACGGCGAGCAGTACTTC. Full variable domain (outside the CDR3, taken from reference TRBV19 and TRBJ2-7): DGGITQSPKYLFRKEGQNVTLSCEQNLNHDAMYWYRQDPGQGLRLIYYSQIVNDFQKGDIAEGYSVSREKKESFPLTVTSAQKNPTAFYLCASSTRGTNGEQYFGPGTRLTVT.

The rearrangement joins TRBV7-9 to TRBJ2-7; 11 bases match TRBD1. This CDR3 contains 15 residues. Germline V gene sequence: CDR1 SEHNR, CDR2 FQNEAQ (reference sequence). V lost 0 bases and J lost 4; bases outside the gene matches: 2. The CDR3 region has the DNA TGTGCCAGCAGCTTAGCGGGGACAGGGGGTTACGAGCAGTACTTC. This codes for CASSLAGTGGYEQYF.

The chain links TRBV7-2 to TRBJ2-1; 9 nucleotides line up with TRBD1. Germline CDR1 reads SGHTA; CDR2 reads FQGNSA. The CDR3 covers 15 residues. V trimming: 4 bases; J trimming: 0 bases; junction bases outside the gene matches: 1. The CDR3 region is CASSSGQGSYNEQFF. As DNA, the CDR3 is TGTGCCAGCAGCTCGGGACAGGGCTCCTACAATGAGCAGTTCTTC.

The chain has TRBV2 and TRBJ2-2, with TRBD2 matching over 7 bases. V shed 6 bases, J shed 4 bases, and the junction held 11 bases outside the gene matches. The CDR3 totals 16 residues. The germline CDR1 and CDR2 sequences are SNHLY and FYNNEI. CDR3 loop: CASSRTRPDSTGELFF. The CDR3 nucleotides are TGTGCCAGCAGCCGGACTAGGCCTGATAGCACCGGGGAGCTGTTTTTT.

J is TRBJ1-5 and V is TRBV11-2, with D possibly TRBD1 on 5 matching bases. V gave up 1 base and J gave up 5 bases, with 12 bases separating them. The CDR3 loop spans 15 amino acids. Germline assignment: CDR1 SGHAT and CDR2 FQNNGV. The CDR3 sequence is CASSLAAGTDQPQHF. CDR3 coding DNA: TGTGCCAGCAGCTTAGCGGCAGGGACTGATCAGCCCCAGCATTTT.

The V call is TRBV6-1, the J call TRBJ1-1; D not certain. Germline V lookup: CDR1 MNHNS, CDR2 SASEGT. The CDR3 totals 13 residues. The V end lost 2 bases, the J end lost 0 bases, and 4 bases lay between the germline ends. DNA for the CDR3: TGTGCCAGCAGTGAAATCTTGAACACTGAAGCTTTCTTT. Amino acid sequence: CASSEILNTEAFF.

The chain uses TRBV4-2 and TRBJ2-1, with 11 bases that match TRBD2. The germline V gene has CDR1 LGHNA and CDR2 YNFKEQ. The length of the CDR3 is 15 residues. V lost 4 bases to trimming and J lost 9 bases; unmatched junction nucleotides: 8. The DNA for the CDR3 is TGTGCCAGCAGCCTCGGGACTAGCGGCGGTATTGAGCAGTTCTTC. This translates into CASSLGTSGGIEQFF.

In its sample, this clone was seen a few times. CDR3 amino acids: CASRTSGNEQFF. CDR3 nucleotide sequence: TGTGCCAGTAGGACTAGCGGGAATGAGCAGTTCTTC. The J gene is TRBJ2-1, the V gene TRBV19; 10 bases are a match to TRBD2. The ends lost 6 bases at V and 7 bases at J; junction bases unmatched: 0. The CDR3 runs 12 residues. Germline V gene lookup returns CDR1 LNHDA and CDR2 SQIVND (reference sequence).

This clone was detected only once. The V and J genes are TRBV10-3 and TRBJ2-7; D unresolved. Germline CDR1 reads ENHRY; CDR2 reads SYGVKD. This CDR3 contains 12 residues. Trimming took 5 bases from V and 7 from J, leaving 12 bases between them. Here the CDR3 DNA reads TGTGCCATCAGTTCCCTGAGTGAGGAGCAGTACTTC. Translation gives CAISSLSEEQYF.

To note about this clone: Other nucleotide sequences from this sample produce the same CDR3. The V call is TRBV7-9, the J call TRBJ1-1; 11 positions match TRBD1. Germline trimming cut 3 bases from V and 4 bases from J; bases unmatched to any gene: 4. The CDR3 has 15 residues. Germline V CDR1 and CDR2: SEHNR, FQNEAQ (reference sequence). The CDR3 sequence is CASSLTGTGGTEAFF. As DNA, the CDR3 is TGTGCCAGCAGCTTGACCGGGACAGGGGGCACTGAAGCTTTCTTT.

The V and J genes are TRBV27 and TRBJ2-3, with D uncertain. Germline loops: CDR1 MNHEY, CDR2 SMNVEV (reference sequence). The germline V and J ends were trimmed by 2 bases and 6 bases, with 15 bases remaining between them. The CDR3 is 15 amino acids. The CDR3 reads CASSLMVGAKDTQYF. For the CDR3, the DNA is TGTGCCAGCAGTTTAATGGTCGGAGCCAAGGATACGCAGTATTTT.

The chain recombines TRBV27 with TRBJ1-2; unclear D gene. In germline, CDR1 is MNHEY, CDR2 SMNVEV (reference sequence). This CDR3 region has 14 residues. V lost 4 bases and J lost 5, with 14 bases in between. The CDR3 loop is CASSWGAEAYGYTF. The CDR3 region has the DNA TGTGCCAGCAGTTGGGGTGCGGAGGCGTATGGCTACACCTTC.

J is TRBJ2-5 and V is TRBV5-1, with 7 bases that match TRBD1. J gave up 4 bases and V 4 bases, and 4 bases lay outside the gene matches. The length of the CDR3 is 13 residues. Germline V gives CDR1 SGHRS, CDR2 YFSETQ. The CDR3 spells CASSQQGRETQYF. DNA of the CDR3: TGCGCCAGCAGCCAACAGGGGAGAGAGACCCAGTACTTC. The variable domain in full, completed from reference TRBV5-1 and TRBJ2-5, reads KAGVTQTPRYLIKTRGQQVTLSCSPISGHRSVSWYQQTPGQGLQFLFEYFSETQRNKGNFPGRFSGRQFSNSRSEMNVSTLELGDSALYLCASSQQGRETQYFGPGTRLLVL.

This clone was seen a handful of times. CDR3 nucleotide sequence: TGCGCCAGCAGCCAGGCAGCGGGACAGGGTCATGGCTACACCTTC. This encodes CASSQAAGQGHGYTF. The chain couples TRBV4-1 to TRBJ1-2; 9 nucleotides align to TRBD1. The CDR3 covers 15 residues. Germline V gene sequence: CDR1 MGHRA, CDR2 YSYEKL. J was trimmed by 6 bases and V by 3 bases; bases with no gene match: 8.

The rearrangement uses TRBV6-5 and TRBJ1-1, with D possibly TRBD1 on 6 matching bases. The length of the CDR3 is 12 residues. Per the germline V gene, CDR1 is MNHEY and CDR2 is SVGAGI. V lost 0 bases, J lost 8 bases, and 7 bases lay in between. The CDR3 bases are TGTGCCAGCAGTTACTCTGGACAGGAAGCTTTCTTT. Protein sequence: CASSYSGQEAFF.

This clone was detected only a few times. The chain joins TRBV27 to TRBJ2-7; TRBD1 matches at 11 bases. Germline CDR1 MNHEY, CDR2 SMNVEV (reference sequence). The CDR3 has 16 residues. V was clipped by 6 bases and J by 3 bases; unmatched bases: 10. The CDR3 region is CASRPIGTGGLYEQYF. The DNA of the CDR3 is TGTGCCAGCAGACCGATCGGGACAGGGGGACTCTACGAGCAGTACTTC.

A single count supports this clone. The genes are TRBV6-1 and TRBJ1-2; 10 positions match TRBD1. The V segment lost 2 bases and the J segment 3 bases; nucleotides outside the gene matches: 12. Germline V gene data show CDR1 as MNHNS and CDR2 as SASEGT. The CDR3 covers 18 residues. The CDR3 reads CASSEKWTGTGVHYGYTF. The CDR3 DNA follows: TGTGCCAGCAGTGAAAAATGGACCGGGACAGGGGTGCACTATGGCTACACCTTC.

This rearrangement joins TRBV5-6 to TRBJ2-7; unclear D gene. Germline assignment: CDR1 SGHDT and CDR2 YYEEEE. The V end was cut by 4 bases, the J end by 3 bases, with 11 bases between. This CDR3 contains 13 residues. Here the CDR3 reads CASSRGEVYEQYF. The CDR3 region has the DNA TGTGCCAGCAGCCGAGGAGAGGTCTACGAGCAGTACTTC.

The chain links TRBV28 to TRBJ2-7, with 11 bases identical to TRBD2. The CDR3 sequence is 14 residues long. The V segment lost 5 bases and the J segment 12 bases; nucleotides outside the gene matches: 12. Germline V gene data show CDR1 as MDHEN and CDR2 as SYDVKM. CDR3 region: CASSPPSTSGNSYF. The CDR3 DNA reads as TGTGCCAGCAGTCCTCCCTCGACTAGCGGGAACTCGTACTTC.

This clone was picked up a small number of times. The V call is TRBV11-2, the J call TRBJ1-6; tentative D call: TRBD1 (5 bases). CDR3 length: 15 residues. V was cut by 5 bases and J by 5 bases, with 13 bases left in between. CDR1 SGHAT and CDR2 FQNNGV come from the germline V gene. CDR3 protein: CASSPPGGNNSPLHF. CDR3 DNA: TGTGCCAGCAGCCCCCCGGGGGGGAATAATTCACCCCTCCACTTT.

Only a few counts were recorded for this clone. This chain joins TRBV11-2 and TRBJ1-1; D may be TRBD1 (5 bases). V was clipped by 1 base and J by 8 bases, with 11 bases between them. This CDR3 is 13 amino acids long. The germline V gene has CDR1 SGHAT and CDR2 FQNNGV. The CDR3 DNA reads as TGTGCCAGCAGCTTAGGAATGTCAGGGGAAGCTTTCTTT. This codes for CASSLGMSGEAFF. Based on the CDR3 plus reference TRBV11-2 and TRBJ1-1, the full variable domain is EAGVAQSPRYKIIEKRQSVAFWCNPISGHATLYWYQQILGQGPKLLIQFQNNGVVDDSQLPKDRFSAERLKGVDSTLKIQPAKLEDSAVYLCASSLGMSGEAFFGQGTRLTVV.